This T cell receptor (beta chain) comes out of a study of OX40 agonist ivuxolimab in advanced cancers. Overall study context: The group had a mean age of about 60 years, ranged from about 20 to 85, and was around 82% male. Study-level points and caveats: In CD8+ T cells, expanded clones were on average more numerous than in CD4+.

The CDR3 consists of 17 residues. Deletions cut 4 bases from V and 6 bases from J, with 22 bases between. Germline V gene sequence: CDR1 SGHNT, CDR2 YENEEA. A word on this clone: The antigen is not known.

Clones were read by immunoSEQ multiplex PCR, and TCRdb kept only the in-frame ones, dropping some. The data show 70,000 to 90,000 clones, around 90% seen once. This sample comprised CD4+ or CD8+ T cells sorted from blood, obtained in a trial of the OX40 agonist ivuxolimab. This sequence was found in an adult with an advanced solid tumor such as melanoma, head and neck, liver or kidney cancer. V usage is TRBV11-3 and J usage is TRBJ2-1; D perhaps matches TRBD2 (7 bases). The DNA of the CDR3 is TGTGCCAGCAGCTCCCCTGGGGGGGGGCGCTTAACCAATGAGCAGTTCTTC. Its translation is CASSSPGGGRLTNEQFF. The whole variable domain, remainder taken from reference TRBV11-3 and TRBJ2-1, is EAGVVQSPRYKIIEKKQPVAFWCNPISGHNTLYWYLQNLGQGPELLIRYENEEAVDDSQLPKDRFSAERLKGVDSTLKIQPAELGDSAVYLCASSSPGGGRLTNEQFFGPGTRLTVL.